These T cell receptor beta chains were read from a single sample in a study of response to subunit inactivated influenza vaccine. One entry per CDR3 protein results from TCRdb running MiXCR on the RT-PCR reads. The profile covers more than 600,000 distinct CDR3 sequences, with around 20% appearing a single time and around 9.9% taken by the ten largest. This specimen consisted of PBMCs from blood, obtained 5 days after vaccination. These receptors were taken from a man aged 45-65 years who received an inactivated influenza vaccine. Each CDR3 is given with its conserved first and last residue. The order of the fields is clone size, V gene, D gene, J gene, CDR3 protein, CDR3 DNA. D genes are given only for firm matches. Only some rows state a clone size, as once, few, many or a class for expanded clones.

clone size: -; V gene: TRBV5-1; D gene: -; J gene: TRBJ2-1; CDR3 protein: CASSLGAGTHNIQFF; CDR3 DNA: TGCGCCAGCAGCTTGGGGGCCGGGACGCACAATATTCAGTTCTTC
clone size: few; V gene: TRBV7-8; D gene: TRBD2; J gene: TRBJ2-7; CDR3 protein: CASSVRLAGGREQYF; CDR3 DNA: TGTGCCAGCAGCGTACGACTAGCGGGGGGTCGGGAGCAGTACTTC
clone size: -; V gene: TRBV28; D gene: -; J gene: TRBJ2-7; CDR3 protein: CASKSGAAQYF; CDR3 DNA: TGTGCCAGCAAATCGGGCGCCGCGCAGTACTTC
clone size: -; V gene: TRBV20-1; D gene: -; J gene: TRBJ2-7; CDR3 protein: CSAPNYEQYF; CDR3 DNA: TGCAGTGCTCCAAACTACGAGCAGTACTTC
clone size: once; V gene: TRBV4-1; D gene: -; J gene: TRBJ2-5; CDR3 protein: CASSPLVIGTAVGETQYF; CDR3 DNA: TGCGCCAGCAGCCCTCTCGTAATTGGGACGGCCGTAGGGGAGACCCAGTACTTC
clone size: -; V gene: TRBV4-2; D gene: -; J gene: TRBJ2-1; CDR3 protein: CASSHLLGEQFF; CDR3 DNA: TGTGCCAGCAGCCATCTATTGGGTGAGCAGTTCTTC
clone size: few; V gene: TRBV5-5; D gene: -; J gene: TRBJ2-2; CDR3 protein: CASSFQARTGELFF; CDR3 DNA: TGTGCCAGCAGCTTCCAGGCCCGCACCGGGGAGCTGTTTTTT
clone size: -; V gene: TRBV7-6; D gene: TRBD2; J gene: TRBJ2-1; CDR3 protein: CASSPSVLAGGVNEQFF; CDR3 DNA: TGTGCCAGCAGCCCCAGCGTCCTAGCGGGAGGTGTTAATGAGCAGTTCTTC
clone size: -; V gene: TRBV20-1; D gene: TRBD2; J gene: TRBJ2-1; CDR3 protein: CSARDPTSGRLGFF; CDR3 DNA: TGCAGTGCTAGGGACCCGACTAGCGGGAGATTGGGGTTCTTC
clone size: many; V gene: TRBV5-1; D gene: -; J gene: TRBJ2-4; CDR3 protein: CASSLAAKGSDIQYF; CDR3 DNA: TGCGCCAGCAGCTTGGCCGCAAAAGGCAGCGACATTCAGTACTTC
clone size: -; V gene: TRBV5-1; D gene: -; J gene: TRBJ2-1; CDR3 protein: CASNQEQYNEQFF; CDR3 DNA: TGCGCCAGCAATCAGGAACAGTACAATGAGCAGTTCTTC
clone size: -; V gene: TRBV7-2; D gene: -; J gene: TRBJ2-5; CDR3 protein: CASSQQGGLLYF; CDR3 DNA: TGTGCCAGCAGCCAACAGGGAGGGTTACTTTACTTC
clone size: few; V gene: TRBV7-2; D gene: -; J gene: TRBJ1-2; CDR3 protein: CASHSDKGLNYGYTF; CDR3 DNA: TGTGCCAGCCATTCTGACAAGGGCCTCAACTATGGCTACACCTTC
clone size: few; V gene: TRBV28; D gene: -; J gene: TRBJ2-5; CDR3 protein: CASSRAGLRWETQYF; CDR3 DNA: TGTGCCAGCAGCCGGGCCGGATTAAGGTGGGAGACCCAGTACTTC
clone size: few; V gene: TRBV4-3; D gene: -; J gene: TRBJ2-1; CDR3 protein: CASSHVGTSYNEQFF; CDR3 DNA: TGCGCCAGCAGCCATGTGGGGACCTCCTACAATGAGCAGTTCTTC
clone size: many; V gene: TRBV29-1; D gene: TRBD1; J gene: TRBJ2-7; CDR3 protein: CSVELGQRDYEQYF; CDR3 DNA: TGCAGCGTTGAGCTGGGACAGAGAGACTACGAGCAGTACTTC
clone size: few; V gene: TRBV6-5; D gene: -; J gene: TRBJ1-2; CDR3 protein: CASSYSGTLNYGYTF; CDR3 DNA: TGTGCCAGCAGTTACTCGGGGACACTTAACTATGGCTACACCTTC
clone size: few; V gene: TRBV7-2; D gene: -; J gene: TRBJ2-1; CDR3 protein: CASSLQPPQFF; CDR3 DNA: TGTGCCAGCAGCCTCCAACCCCCCCAGTTCTTC
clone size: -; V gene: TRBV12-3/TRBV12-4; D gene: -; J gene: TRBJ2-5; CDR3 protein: CASSLGLSETQYF; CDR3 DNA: TGTGCCAGCAGTTTAGGCCTTTCGGAGACCCAGTACTTC
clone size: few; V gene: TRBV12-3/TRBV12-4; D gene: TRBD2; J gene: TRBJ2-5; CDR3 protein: CASSFSSGGEETQYF; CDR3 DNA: TGTGCCAGCAGTTTCTCTAGCGGGGGCGAAGAGACCCAGTACTTC
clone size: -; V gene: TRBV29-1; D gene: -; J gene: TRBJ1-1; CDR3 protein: CSVLLSGGGTEAFF; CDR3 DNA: TGCAGCGTCCTCCTGTCCGGGGGGGGCACTGAAGCTTTCTTT
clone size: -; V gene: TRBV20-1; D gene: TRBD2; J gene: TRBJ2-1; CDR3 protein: CSAQLAGGPLEQFF; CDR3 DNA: TGCAGTGCTCAACTAGCGGGAGGCCCTCTTGAGCAGTTCTTC
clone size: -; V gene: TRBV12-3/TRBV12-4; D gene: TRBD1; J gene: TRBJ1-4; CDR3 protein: CASSTTGFEANEKLFF; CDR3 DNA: TGTGCCAGCAGTACGACAGGGTTCGAAGCTAATGAAAAACTGTTTTTT
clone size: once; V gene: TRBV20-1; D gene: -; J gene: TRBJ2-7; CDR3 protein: CSAHRSPYEQYF; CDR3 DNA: TGCAGTGCTCACAGGTCCCCCTACGAGCAGTACTTC
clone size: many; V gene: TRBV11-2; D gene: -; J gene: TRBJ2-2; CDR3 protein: CASRPFKGRVNTGELFF; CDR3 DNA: TGTGCCAGCAGGCCCTTCAAGGGCAGGGTGAACACCGGGGAGCTGTTTTTT
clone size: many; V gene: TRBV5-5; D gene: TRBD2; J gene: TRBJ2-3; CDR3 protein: CASSLRLAGFTDTQYF; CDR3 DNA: TGTGCCAGCAGCTTGCGACTAGCGGGCTTCACAGATACGCAGTATTTT
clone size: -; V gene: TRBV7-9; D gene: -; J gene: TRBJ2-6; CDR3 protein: CASSFEEGGANVLTF; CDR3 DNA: TGTGCCAGCAGCTTCGAAGAGGGAGGGGCCAACGTCCTGACTTTC
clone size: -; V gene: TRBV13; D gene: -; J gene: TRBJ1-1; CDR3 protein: CASSLRPGKGTEAFF; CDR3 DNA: TGTGCCAGCAGTCTTAGGCCAGGGAAGGGCACTGAAGCTTTCTTT
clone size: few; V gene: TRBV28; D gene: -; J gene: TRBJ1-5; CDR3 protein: CASSQFNNQPQHF; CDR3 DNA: TGTGCCAGCAGCCAGTTTAACAATCAGCCCCAGCATTTT
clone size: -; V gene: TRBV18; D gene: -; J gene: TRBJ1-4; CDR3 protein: CASSFGLPTTNEKLFF; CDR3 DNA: TGTGCCAGCTCCTTCGGGCTCCCTACAACTAATGAAAAACTGTTTTTT
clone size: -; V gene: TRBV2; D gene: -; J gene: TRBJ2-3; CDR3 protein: CASSEALPGVGDTQYF; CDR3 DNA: TGTGCCAGCAGTGAAGCGCTTCCGGGGGTCGGGGATACGCAGTATTTT
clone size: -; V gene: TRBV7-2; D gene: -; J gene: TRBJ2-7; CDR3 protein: CASSFSTSGWGYEQYF; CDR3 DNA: TGTGCCAGCAGCTTTTCGACCTCCGGCTGGGGCTACGAGCAGTACTTC
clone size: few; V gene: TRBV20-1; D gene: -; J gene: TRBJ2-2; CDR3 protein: CSAKNIRWDTGELFF; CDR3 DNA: TGCAGTGCTAAAAACATCAGGTGGGACACCGGGGAGCTGTTTTTT
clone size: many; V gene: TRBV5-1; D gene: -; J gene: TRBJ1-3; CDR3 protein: CASSLGAGNTIYF; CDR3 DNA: TGCGCCAGCAGCTTGGGGGCTGGAAACACCATATATTTT
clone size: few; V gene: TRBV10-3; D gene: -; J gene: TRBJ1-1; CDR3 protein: CAINRDRDTEAFF; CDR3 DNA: TGTGCCATTAACAGGGATAGGGACACTGAAGCTTTCTTT
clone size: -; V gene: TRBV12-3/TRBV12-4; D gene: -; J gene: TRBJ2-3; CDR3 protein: CASSPGGVWGTDTQYF; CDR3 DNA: TGTGCCAGCAGTCCCGGGGGAGTATGGGGCACAGATACGCAGTATTTT
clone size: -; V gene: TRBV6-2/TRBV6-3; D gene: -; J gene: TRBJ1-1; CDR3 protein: CASKRQATVKAFF; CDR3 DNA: TGTGCCAGCAAGAGACAGGCGACGGTAAAAGCTTTCTTT
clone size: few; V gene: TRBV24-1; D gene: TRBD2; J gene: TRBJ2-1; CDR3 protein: CATSESGRSNEQFF; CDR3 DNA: TGTGCCACCAGTGAAAGCGGGAGGTCGAATGAGCAGTTCTTC
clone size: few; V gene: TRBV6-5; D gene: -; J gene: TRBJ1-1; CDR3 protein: CASSYSRRPNTEAFF; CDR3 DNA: TGTGCCAGCAGTTACTCGAGGCGACCGAACACTGAAGCTTTCTTT
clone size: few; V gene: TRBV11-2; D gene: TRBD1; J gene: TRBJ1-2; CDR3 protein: CASSLMLWGQHYGYTF; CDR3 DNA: TGTGCCAGCAGCTTAATGCTTTGGGGACAGCACTATGGCTACACCTTC
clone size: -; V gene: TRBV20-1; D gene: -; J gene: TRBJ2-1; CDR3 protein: CSARDSDAIYNEQFF; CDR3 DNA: TGCAGTGCTAGGGATAGCGACGCTATCTACAATGAGCAGTTCTTC
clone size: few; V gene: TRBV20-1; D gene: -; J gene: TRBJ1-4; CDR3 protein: CSAIYGPGEKLFF; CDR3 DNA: TGCAGTGCTATTTATGGCCCGGGGGAAAAACTGTTTTTT
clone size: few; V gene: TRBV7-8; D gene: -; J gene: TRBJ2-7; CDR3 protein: CASSPPGRSSYEQYF; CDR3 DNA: TGTGCCAGCAGTCCCCCGGGACGGAGCTCCTACGAGCAGTACTTC
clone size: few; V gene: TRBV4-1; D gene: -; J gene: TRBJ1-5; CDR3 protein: CASSQVAVYSNQPQHF; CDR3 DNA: TGCGCCAGCAGCCAAGTGGCAGTTTATAGCAATCAGCCCCAGCATTTT
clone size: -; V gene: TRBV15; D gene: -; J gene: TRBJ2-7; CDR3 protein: CATSRDRDRRSYEQYF; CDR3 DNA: TGTGCCACCAGCAGAGATCGGGACCGTCGCTCCTACGAGCAGTACTTC
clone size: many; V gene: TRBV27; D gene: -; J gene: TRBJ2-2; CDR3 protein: CASSLTPNTGELFF; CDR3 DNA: TGTGCCAGCAGTTTAACGCCGAACACCGGGGAGCTGTTTTTT
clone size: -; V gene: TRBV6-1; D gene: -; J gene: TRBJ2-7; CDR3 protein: CASSAQFPGLPYEQYF; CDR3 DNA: TGTGCCAGCAGTGCCCAGTTCCCGGGCCTTCCCTACGAGCAGTACTTC
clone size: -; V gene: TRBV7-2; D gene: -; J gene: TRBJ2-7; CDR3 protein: CASSTNRAAYEQYF; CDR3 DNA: TGTGCCAGCAGCACAAACAGGGCCGCCTACGAGCAGTACTTC
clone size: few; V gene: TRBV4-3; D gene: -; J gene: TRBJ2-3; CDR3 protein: CASSQGGSFTDTQYF; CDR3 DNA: TGCGCCAGCAGCCAAGGAGGGAGTTTCACAGATACGCAGTATTTT
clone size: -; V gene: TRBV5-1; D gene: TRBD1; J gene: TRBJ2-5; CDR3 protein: CASSVGQGLETQYF; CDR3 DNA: TGCGCCAGCAGCGTGGGACAGGGTCTCGAGACCCAGTACTTC
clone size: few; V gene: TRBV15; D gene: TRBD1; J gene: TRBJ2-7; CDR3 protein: CATSRDLGQGSYEQYF; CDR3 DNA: TGTGCCACCAGCAGAGATTTGGGACAGGGGTCCTACGAGCAGTACTTC
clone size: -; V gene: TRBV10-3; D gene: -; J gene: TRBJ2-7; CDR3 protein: CAISESRGNDEQYF; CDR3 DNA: TGTGCCATCAGTGAGTCGCGAGGGAATGACGAGCAGTACTTC
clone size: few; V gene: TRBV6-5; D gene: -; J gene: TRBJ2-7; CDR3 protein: CASSWTTSSEQYF; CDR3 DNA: TGTGCCAGCAGTTGGACGACTAGTTCCGAGCAGTACTTC
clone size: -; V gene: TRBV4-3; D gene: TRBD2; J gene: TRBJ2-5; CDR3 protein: CASSQDWAGAGETQYF; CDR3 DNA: TGCGCCAGCAGCCAAGATTGGGCGGGAGCAGGAGAGACCCAGTACTTC
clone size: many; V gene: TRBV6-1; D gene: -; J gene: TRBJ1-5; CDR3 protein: CASSKQGGNQPQHF; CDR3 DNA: TGTGCCAGCAGTAAACAAGGCGGCAATCAGCCCCAGCATTTT
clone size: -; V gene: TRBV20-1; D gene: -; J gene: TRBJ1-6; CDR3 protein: CSAKPDGERGSLHF; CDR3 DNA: TGCAGTGCAAAGCCGGACGGCGAAAGGGGATCCCTCCACTTT
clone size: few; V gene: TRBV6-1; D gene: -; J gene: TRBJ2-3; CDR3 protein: CASRVRGLTDTQYF; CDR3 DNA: TGTGCCAGCAGGGTCAGGGGCCTCACAGATACGCAGTATTTT
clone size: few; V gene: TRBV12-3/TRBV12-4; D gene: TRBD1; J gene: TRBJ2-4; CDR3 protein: CASSRPTGTKNIQYF; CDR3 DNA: TGTGCCAGCAGTAGACCGACAGGGACCAAAAACATTCAGTACTTC
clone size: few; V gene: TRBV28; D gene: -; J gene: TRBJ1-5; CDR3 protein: CASSFYRDNQPQHF; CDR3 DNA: TGTGCCAGCAGTTTTTACCGGGACAATCAGCCCCAGCATTTT